The next 9 T cell receptor beta chains were all read from a single sample in a study of T cell repertoires in cytomegalovirus infection. TCRdb reprocessed the reads with MiXCR, giving one entry per CDR3 protein. Of some 220,000 distinct CDR3 sequences detected, approximately 13% appear once; the ten largest clones hold 1.5% to 2%. Sequenced material: PBMCs. Receptor source: a human donor in good health (CMV status not recorded). Some clones in this sample may be carry-over from other donors' samples.

This clonotype occurred many times. The chain uses TRBV7-3 and TRBJ1-1; D not resolved. Per germline, CDR1 SGHTA and CDR2 FQGTGA. CDR3 length equals 15 residues. Trimming stripped 0 bases from V and 0 bases from J, with 8 bases between. The CDR3 here is CASSLTPSMNTEAFF. The CDR3 DNA is TGTGCCAGCAGCTTAACTCCAAGCATGAACACTGAAGCTTTCTTT.

V gene TRBV29-1 combines with J gene TRBJ2-7; TRBD1 agrees at 10 bases. V trimming: 3 bases; J trimming: 5 bases; junction bases outside the gene matches: 4. The CDR3 is made up of 13 amino acids. CDR1 and CDR2 (germline): SQVTM, ANQGSEA. The CDR3 coding sequence is TGCAGCGTTGACGGGACAGGGGTTAACGAGCAGTACTTC. This gives the protein CSVDGTGVNEQYF.

This clonotype was observed many times. The chain has TRBV7-4 and TRBJ2-7; TRBD2 agrees at 11 bases. V trimming: 5 bases; J trimming: 4 bases; junction bases outside the gene matches: 16. The germline CDR1 and CDR2 sequences are SGHVT and SQSDAQ. CDR3 length: 18 residues. The CDR3 reads CASSLWTSGSTPGYEQYF. The DNA of the CDR3 is TGTGCCAGCAGCCTTTGGACTAGCGGGTCCACCCCGGGGTACGAGCAGTACTTC.

In its sample, this clonotype was seen many times. The V gene is TRBV7-2, the J gene TRBJ1-6, with unresolved D. CDR1 SGHTA and CDR2 FQGNSA come from the germline V gene. V was pared by 1 base and J by 6 bases, with 13 bases between. The CDR3 contains 16 residues. Written as DNA, the CDR3 is TGTGCCAGCAGCTTAGAGGGCAGTATACTTAATTCACCCCTCCACTTT. Protein product: CASSLEGSILNSPLHF.

In this sample, this clonotype turned up many times. The genes are TRBV28 and TRBJ1-2, with a weak D call TRBD1 (5 bases). The germline V and J ends were trimmed by 3 bases and 2 bases, with 10 bases remaining between them. The CDR3 contains 14 residues. CDR1 is MDHEN and CDR2 is SYDVKM in the germline V gene. The CDR3 region has the DNA TGTGCCAGCAGTTTGGGACTGGGCAACTATGGCTACACCTTC. Translating gives CASSLGLGNYGYTF.

This clonotype was found a few times. The V gene is TRBV29-1, the J gene TRBJ2-3; 8 bases agree with TRBD1. J was trimmed by 4 bases and V by 7 bases; bases with no gene match: 4. Germline V gene lookup returns CDR1 SQVTM and CDR2 ANQGSEA. CDR3 length: 12 residues. The CDR3 DNA sequence: TGCAGCGGAGACAGGGGCGCAGATACGCAGTATTTT. Translated: CSGDRGADTQYF.

This clonotype showed up just a few times. The CDR3 bases are TGTGCCAGCAGCTTGGGGACCAAGCCCTACGAGCAGTACTTC. Translating it yields CASSLGTKPYEQYF. The chain has TRBV5-6 and TRBJ2-7; D uncertain. The CDR3 extends over 14 amino acids. V was clipped by 0 bases and J by 2 bases, with 9 bases between them. CDR1 is SGHDT and CDR2 is YYEEEE in the germline V gene.

This clonotype was observed many times. The chain has TRBV7-2 and TRBJ1-5; D ambiguous. Germline CDR1 and CDR2: SGHTA and FQGNSA. The CDR3 spans 15 residues. V lost 1 base, J lost 5 bases, and 12 bases lay in between. The CDR3 loop reads CASSLEGKTYQPQHF. CDR3 bases: TGTGCCAGCAGCTTAGAAGGCAAAACTTATCAGCCCCAGCATTTT.

In its sample, this clonotype was seen many times. The chain is built from TRBV7-2 and TRBJ2-1; D is uncertain. The CDR3 contains 17 residues. V lost 4 bases and J 0 bases, leaving 16 bases between the germline ends. CDR1 and CDR2 (germline): SGHTA, FQGNSA. The CDR3 sequence is CASSSSRHQSSYNEQFF. As DNA, the CDR3 is TGTGCCAGCAGCTCCAGTAGGCATCAAAGCTCCTACAATGAGCAGTTCTTC.